The 22 T cell receptor beta chains below all came from one sample that was sequenced in a study of T cell responses to AZD1222 COVID-19 vaccine. The assay was immunoSEQ multiplex PCR, and TCRdb's table has in-frame clones only and misses some. The sample lists around 120,000 clones, about 90% occurring once. Sequencing was performed on peripheral blood, taken on day 0 of AZD1222 vaccination. The receptors here all came from an adult in good health.

This chain links TRBV7-2 with TRBJ1-1; D ambiguous. The V end lost 3 bases, the J end lost 4 bases, and 12 bases lay between the germline ends. The CDR3 is 14 amino acids. CDR1 and CDR2 from the germline V gene are SGHTA and FQGNSA. The CDR3 DNA reads as TGTGCCAGCAGCTTGGAGGGCTTTGGCACTGAAGCTTTCTTT. Encoded protein: CASSLEGFGTEAFF. Complete variable domain (other parts from reference TRBV7-2 and TRBJ1-1): GAGVSQSPSNKVTEKGKDVELRCDPISGHTALYWYRQSLGQGLEFLIYFQGNSAPDKSGLPSDRFSAERTGGSVSTLTIQRTQQEDSAVYLCASSLEGFGTEAFFGQGTRLTVV.

The rearrangement joins TRBV2 to TRBJ1-6; tentatively, D is TRBD1 (5 bases). The length of the CDR3 is 13 residues. Germline V gene data show CDR1 as SNHLY and CDR2 as FYNNEI. V lost 11 bases and J 10 bases, leaving 18 bases between the germline ends. CDR3: CADKQASRSPLHF. As DNA, the CDR3 is TGTGCCGATAAACAGGCATCCCGCTCACCCCTCCACTTT. Drawing the rest from reference TRBV2 and TRBJ1-6, the complete variable domain is EPEVTQTPSHQVTQMGQEVILRCVPISNHLYFYWYRQILGQKVEFLVSFYNNEISEKSEIFDDQFSVERPDGSNFTLKIRSTKLEDSAMYFCADKQASRSPLHFGNGTRLTVT.

The V and J genes are TRBV2 and TRBJ1-4, with D unclear. Germline assignment: CDR1 SNHLY and CDR2 FYNNEI. V dropped 5 bases and J dropped 6 bases, with 13 bases sitting between them. This CDR3 contains 14 residues. The CDR3 DNA is TGTGCCAGCAGTATTCTTTCGAAGTATGAAAAACTGTTTTTT. Amino acid sequence: CASSILSKYEKLFF. The variable domain in full, completed from reference TRBV2 and TRBJ1-4, reads EPEVTQTPSHQVTQMGQEVILRCVPISNHLYFYWYRQILGQKVEFLVSFYNNEISEKSEIFDDQFSVERPDGSNFTLKIRSTKLEDSAMYFCASSILSKYEKLFFGSGTQLSVL.

This sequence joins TRBV7-9 and TRBJ1-3; unclear D gene. Deletions cut 5 bases from V and 4 bases from J, with 12 bases between. The CDR3 contains 14 residues. The germline gives CDR1 SEHNR, CDR2 FQNEAQ (reference sequence). CDR3 sequence: CASSQPETGNTIYF. The CDR3 nucleotides read TGTGCCAGCAGCCAACCTGAAACGGGAAACACCATATATTTT.

The rearrangement joins TRBV4-1 to TRBJ1-2; the match to TRBD1 covers 9 bases. The CDR3 is 15 amino acids. After removal of 5 bases from V and 6 bases from J, the junction contained 10 bases not matched to a gene. The germline V gene encodes CDR1 MGHRA and CDR2 YSYEKL. Here the CDR3 DNA reads TGCGCCAGCAGCTCCCGGGACAGGGACTATGATGGCTACACCTTC. The encoded protein is CASSSRDRDYDGYTF.

The chain couples TRBV5-1 to TRBJ1-4; unclear D gene. CDR1 and CDR2 (germline): SGHRS, YFSETQ. V lost 0 bases and J lost 8, with 11 bases in between. This CDR3 is built from 14 residues. CDR3 in DNA: TGCGCCAGCAGCTTGGGGGGAGTTGGGGAAAAACTGTTTTTT. This sequence encodes CASSLGGVGEKLFF.

The V call is TRBV13, the J call TRBJ1-2, with a tentative D call TRBD1 (5 bases). The V end lost 8 bases, the J end lost 4 bases, and 14 bases lay between the germline ends. The CDR3 has 13 amino acids. Germline V lookup: CDR1 PRHDT, CDR2 FYEKMQ (reference sequence). The CDR3 protein is CASSGTGLYGYTF. CDR3 nucleotides: TGTGCCAGCTCCGGTACAGGACTCTATGGCTACACCTTC. The full variable domain, its missing parts supplied by reference TRBV13 and TRBJ1-2, is AAGVIQSPRHLIKEKRETATLKCYPIPRHDTVYWYQQGPGQDPQFLISFYEKMQSDKGSIPDRFSAQQFSDYHSELNMSSLELGDSALYFCASSGTGLYGYTFGSGTRLTVV.

V gene TRBV11-2 combines with J gene TRBJ1-1; D gene unclear. From germline, CDR1 is SGHAT and CDR2 FQNNGV. CDR3 size: 14 residues. The V and J ends lost 3 bases and 4 bases respectively, with 12 bases between them. CDR3 DNA: TGTGCCAGCAGCTTGAGACTTGAGGGCACTGAAGCTTTCTTT. Protein product: CASSLRLEGTEAFF.

This clone was picked up one time. The chain is built from TRBV4-1 and TRBJ1-5, with 9 nucleotides matching TRBD1. This CDR3 comprises 15 residues. V lost 3 bases, J lost 4 bases, and 4 bases stayed unmatched. CDR1 and CDR2 (germline): MGHRA, YSYEKL. The chain's CDR3 is CASSQEDRGNQPQHF. The CDR3 DNA reads as TGCGCCAGCAGCCAGGAGGACAGGGGAAATCAGCCCCAGCATTTT.

V and J are TRBV30 and TRBJ2-1; D might be TRBD2 (5 bases). Trimming removed 3 bases from V and 2 bases from J, with 11 bases in between. The CDR3 length is 14 residues. CDR1 GTSNPN and CDR2 SVGIG come from the germline V gene (reference sequence). CDR3: CAWRDAGPYNEQFF. Written as DNA, the CDR3 is TGTGCCTGGAGGGATGCGGGTCCCTACAATGAGCAGTTCTTC.

In the case of this clone: The junction departs from the called germline gene at one end, perhaps through a read error. The rearrangement uses TRBV7-2 and TRBJ2-2; weak D call: TRBD1 (6 bases). CDR3 length equals 14 residues. The germline CDR1 and CDR2 sequences are SGHTA and FQGNSA. Here the CDR3 reads CASTLTGFGGELFF. CDR3 in DNA: TGTGCCAGCACCTTAACAGGGTTCGGCGGGGAGCTGTTTTTT. Combining the CDR3 with reference TRBV7-2 and TRBJ2-2 gives the whole variable domain GAGVSQSPSNKVTEKGKDVELRCDPISGHTALYWYRQSLGQGLEFLIYFQGNSAPDKSGLPSDRFSAERTGGSVSTLTIQRTQQEDSAVYLCASTLTGFGGELFFGEGSRLTVL.

This sequence joins TRBV7-2 and TRBJ2-2; tentative D call: TRBD2 (6 bases). The CDR3 totals 15 residues. Trimming removed 0 bases from V and 6 bases from J, with 11 bases in between. Germline CDR1 is SGHTA and CDR2 is FQGNSA. CDR3 DNA sequence: TGTGCCAGCAGCTTAGCGGGTGGGGACTCCGGGGAGCTGTTTTTT. This gives the protein CASSLAGGDSGELFF.

The chain employs TRBV5-5 and TRBJ2-7; TRBD1 is a possible D gene (5 bases). The CDR3 is 12 amino acids. Germline V gene lookup returns CDR1 SGHKS and CDR2 YYEKEE (reference sequence). The V end was cut by 2 bases, the J end by 4 bases, with 7 bases between. The CDR3 DNA is TGTGCCAGCAGCTTAGGGGCTTACGAGCAGTACTTC. This gives the protein CASSLGAYEQYF.

The V and J genes are TRBV14 and TRBJ1-2; no clear D gene. Trimming took 1 base from V and 7 from J, leaving 10 bases between them. CDR1 and CDR2 from the germline V gene are SGHDN and FVKESK. The CDR3 is 13 residues long. The CDR3 sequence: CASSQVARGGYTF. As DNA, the CDR3 is TGTGCCAGCAGCCAAGTCGCTCGGGGTGGCTACACCTTC.

The CDR3 sequence is CASSEARSYNEQFF. Written as DNA, the CDR3 is TGTGCCAGCAGTGAAGCGAGAAGTTACAATGAGCAGTTCTTC. The gene calls are TRBV6-1 and TRBJ2-1; D remains unclear. The germline V and J ends were trimmed by 0 bases and 4 bases, with 7 bases remaining between them. CDR1 is MNHNS and CDR2 is SASEGT in the germline V gene. This CDR3 has 14 residues.

The V gene is TRBV6-5, the J gene TRBJ1-6; D uncertain. CDR1 MNHEY and CDR2 SVGAGI come from the germline V gene. V was pared by 6 bases and J by 6 bases, with 6 bases between. The CDR3 covers 12 residues. The CDR3 is CASSSSNSPLHF. The CDR3 DNA reads as TGTGCCAGCAGCTCCAGTAATTCACCCCTCCACTTT.

The chain is built from TRBV4-1 and TRBJ2-3; 9 bases agree with TRBD2. This CDR3 has 17 amino acids. CDR1 is MGHRA, CDR2 YSYEKL, per germline. V trimming: 4 bases; J trimming: 6 bases; junction bases outside the gene matches: 14. For the CDR3, the DNA is TGCGCCAGCAGCCGCCTGGGAGCTAGCGGGACCCAGGATACGCAGTATTTT. It encodes CASSRLGASGTQDTQYF.

J is TRBJ1-5 and V is TRBV15; possible D gene TRBD1, 5 bases. Trimming left V 4 bases short and J 6 bases short, with 22 bases between. Germline V gene lookup returns CDR1 LNHNV and CDR2 YYDKDF (reference sequence). The CDR3 has 17 amino acids. The CDR3 DNA follows: TGTGCCACCAGCAAGGCGGATGGGACCCTAGTTCGTCAGCCCCAGCATTTT. This encodes CATSKADGTLVRQPQHF.

The chain recombines TRBV6-1 with TRBJ1-2; 7 bases are a match to TRBD1. Trimming took 3 bases from V and 0 from J; bases not matched to a gene: 4. The germline CDR1 and CDR2 sequences are MNHNS and SASEGT. The CDR3 consists of 15 residues. CDR3 in DNA: TGTGCCAGCAGTGACGACAGGGAAGCTAACTATGGCTACACCTTC. This encodes CASSDDREANYGYTF.

The V gene is TRBV28, the J gene TRBJ2-2; 7 bases line up with TRBD2. The J segment lost 6 bases and the V segment lost 2 bases, leaving 3 bases of the junction unmatched. From germline, CDR1 is MDHEN and CDR2 SYDVKM. CDR3 length: 14 residues. CDR3 loop: CASSLDGGSGELFF. As DNA, the CDR3 is TGTGCCAGCAGTTTAGACGGGGGGTCCGGGGAGCTGTTTTTT. The complete variable domain, with remaining parts taken from reference TRBV28 and TRBJ2-2, reads DVKVTQSSRYLVKRTGEKVFLECVQDMDHENMFWYRQDPGLGLRLIYFSYDVKMKEKGDIPEGYSVSREKKERFSLILESASTNQTSMYLCASSLDGGSGELFFGEGSRLTVL.

This clone qualifies as medium-sized. The chain is built from TRBV28 and TRBJ2-3, with 8 bases fitting TRBD1. The germline V gene encodes CDR1 MDHEN and CDR2 SYDVKM. J lost 4 bases, V lost 1 base, and 4 bases had no gene match. The CDR3 is made up of 15 amino acids. The CDR3 bases are TGTGCCAGCAGTTTATTAGACAGGGGTTCAGATACGCAGTATTTT. Residues: CASSLLDRGSDTQYF.

V is TRBV7-3 and J is TRBJ2-2; D is perhaps TRBD2 (7 bases). Germline lookup yields CDR1 SGHTA and CDR2 FQGTGA. The CDR3 sequence is 14 residues long. Trimming pared 4 bases from V and 6 bases from J, leaving 12 bases between. DNA for the CDR3: TGTGCCAGCAGCTCCTACGGGGGGCCCGGGGAGCTGTTTTTT. Amino acid sequence: CASSSYGGPGELFF.